Listed here is a single TCR beta chain. Its antigen is undetermined. The data derive from a study of T cell responses to AZD1222 COVID-19 vaccine. Across the study: It was second doses at about 4 or about 12 weeks that were pooled.

Study-wide results and limits: Clonal diversity may have been underestimated in mostly white British donors.

Libraries were prepared by immunoSEQ multiplex PCR; TCRdb keeps only in-frame clonotypes and omits some of them. Of roughly 100,000 clones listed, about 80% are singletons. The receptor was isolated from an adult in good health. The source was peripheral blood, collected on day 0 of AZD1222 vaccination.

The DNA of the CDR3 is TGTGCCAGTACCCCGACAGGGAGAACTTATGGAAACACCATATATTTT. Amino acid sequence: CASTPTGRTYGNTIYF. The chain joins TRBV19 to TRBJ1-3, with 7 bases identical to TRBD1. The length of the CDR3 is 16 residues. The ends lost 7 bases at V and 3 bases at J; junction bases unmatched: 12. Germline assignment: CDR1 LNHDA and CDR2 SQIVND (reference sequence).